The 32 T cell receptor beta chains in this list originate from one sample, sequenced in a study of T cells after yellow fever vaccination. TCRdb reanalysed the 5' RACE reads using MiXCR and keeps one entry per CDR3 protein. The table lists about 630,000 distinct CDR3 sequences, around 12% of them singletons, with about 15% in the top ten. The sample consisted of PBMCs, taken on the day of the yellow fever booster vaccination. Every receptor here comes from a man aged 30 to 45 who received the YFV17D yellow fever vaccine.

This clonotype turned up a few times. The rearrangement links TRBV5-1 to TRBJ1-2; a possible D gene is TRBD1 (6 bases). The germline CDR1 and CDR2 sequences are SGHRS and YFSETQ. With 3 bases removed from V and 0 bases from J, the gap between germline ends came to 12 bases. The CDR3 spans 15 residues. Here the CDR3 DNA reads TGCGCCAGCAGCTCGGGGGGCTCTTCTAACTATGGCTACACCTTC. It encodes CASSSGGSSNYGYTF.

The CDR3 DNA reads as TGCAGCGTTGCAAGTACAAACTATGGCTACACCTTC. This translates into CSVASTNYGYTF. The chain couples TRBV29-1 to TRBJ1-2; D call uncertain. V lost 4 bases and J lost 2, with 8 bases in between. From germline, CDR1 is SQVTM and CDR2 ANQGSEA. The CDR3 consists of 12 residues.

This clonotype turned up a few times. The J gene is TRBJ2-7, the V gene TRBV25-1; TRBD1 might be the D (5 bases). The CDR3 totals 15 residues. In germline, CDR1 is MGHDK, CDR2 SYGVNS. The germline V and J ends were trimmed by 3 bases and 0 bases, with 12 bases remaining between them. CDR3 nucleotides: TGTGCCAGCAGTGATTGGGGCAGAAGCTCCTACGAGCAGTACTTC. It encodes CASSDWGRSSYEQYF.

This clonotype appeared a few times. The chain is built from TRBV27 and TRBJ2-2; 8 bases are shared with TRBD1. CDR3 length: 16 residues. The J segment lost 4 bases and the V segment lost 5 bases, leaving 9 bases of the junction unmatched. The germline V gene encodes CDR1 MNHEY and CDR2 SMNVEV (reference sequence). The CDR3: CASSAMDRVGTGELFF. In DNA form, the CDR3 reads TGTGCCAGCAGTGCGATGGACAGGGTGGGCACCGGGGAGCTGTTTTTT.

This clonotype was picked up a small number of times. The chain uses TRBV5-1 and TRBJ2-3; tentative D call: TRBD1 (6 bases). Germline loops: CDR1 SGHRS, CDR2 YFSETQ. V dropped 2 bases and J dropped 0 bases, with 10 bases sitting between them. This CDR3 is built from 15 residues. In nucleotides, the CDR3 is TGCGCCAGCAGCTTCTTGGGACATAGCACAGATACGCAGTATTTT. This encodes CASSFLGHSTDTQYF.

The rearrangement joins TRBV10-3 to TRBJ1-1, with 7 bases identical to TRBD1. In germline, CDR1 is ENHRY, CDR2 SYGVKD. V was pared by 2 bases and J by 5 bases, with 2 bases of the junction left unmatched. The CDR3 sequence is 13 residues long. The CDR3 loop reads CAISETGVTEAFF. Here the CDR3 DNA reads TGTGCCATCAGTGAGACAGGGGTTACTGAAGCTTTCTTT.

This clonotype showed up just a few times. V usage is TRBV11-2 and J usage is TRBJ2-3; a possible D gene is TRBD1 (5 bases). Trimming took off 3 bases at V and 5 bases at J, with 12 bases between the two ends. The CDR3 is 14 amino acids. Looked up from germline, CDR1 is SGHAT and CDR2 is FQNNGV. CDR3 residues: CASSLVRVQDTQYF. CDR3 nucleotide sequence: TGTGCCAGCAGCTTGGTCAGGGTACAAGATACGCAGTATTTT.

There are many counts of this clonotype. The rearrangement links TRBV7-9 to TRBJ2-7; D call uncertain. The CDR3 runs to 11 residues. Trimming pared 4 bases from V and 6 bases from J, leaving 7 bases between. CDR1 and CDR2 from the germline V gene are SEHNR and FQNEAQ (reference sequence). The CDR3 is CASSSLAEQYF. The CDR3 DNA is TGTGCCAGCAGCTCCCTGGCCGAGCAGTACTTC.

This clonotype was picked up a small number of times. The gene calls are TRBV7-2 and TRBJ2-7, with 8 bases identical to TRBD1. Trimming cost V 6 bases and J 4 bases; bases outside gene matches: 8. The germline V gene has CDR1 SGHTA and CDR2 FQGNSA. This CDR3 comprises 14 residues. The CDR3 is CASRVTGGAYEQYF. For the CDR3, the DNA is TGTGCCAGCAGGGTTACAGGGGGTGCTTACGAGCAGTACTTC.

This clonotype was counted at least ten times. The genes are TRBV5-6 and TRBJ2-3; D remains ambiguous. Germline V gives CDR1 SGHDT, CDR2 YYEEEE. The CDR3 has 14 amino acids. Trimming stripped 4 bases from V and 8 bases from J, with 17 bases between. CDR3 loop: CASSTKWSVATQYF. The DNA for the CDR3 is TGTGCCAGCAGCACAAAGTGGTCCGTTGCTACGCAGTATTTT.

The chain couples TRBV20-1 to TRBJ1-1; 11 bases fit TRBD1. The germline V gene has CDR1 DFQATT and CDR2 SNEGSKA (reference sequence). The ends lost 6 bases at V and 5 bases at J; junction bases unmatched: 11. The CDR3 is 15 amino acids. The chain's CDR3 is CSALRTGGGLTEAFF. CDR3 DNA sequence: TGCAGTGCGTTGAGGACAGGGGGCGGATTAACTGAAGCTTTCTTT.

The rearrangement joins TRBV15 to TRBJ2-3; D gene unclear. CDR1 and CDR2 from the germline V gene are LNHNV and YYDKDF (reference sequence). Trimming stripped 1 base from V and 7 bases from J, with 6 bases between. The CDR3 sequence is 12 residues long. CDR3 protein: CATSRVGNTQYF. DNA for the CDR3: TGTGCCACCAGCAGAGTGGGGAATACGCAGTATTTT.

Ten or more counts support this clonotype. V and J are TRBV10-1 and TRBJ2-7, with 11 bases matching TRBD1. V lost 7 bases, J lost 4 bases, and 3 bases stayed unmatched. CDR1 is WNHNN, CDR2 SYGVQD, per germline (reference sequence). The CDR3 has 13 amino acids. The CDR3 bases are TGCGCCAGCAACCGGGACAGGGGGTACGAGCAGTACTTC. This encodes CASNRDRGYEQYF.

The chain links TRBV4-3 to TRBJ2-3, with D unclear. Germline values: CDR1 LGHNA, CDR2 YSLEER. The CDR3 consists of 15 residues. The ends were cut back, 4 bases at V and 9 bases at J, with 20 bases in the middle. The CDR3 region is CASSPEGPSGTTQYF. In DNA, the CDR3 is TGCGCCAGCAGCCCCGAAGGGCCATCCGGAACCACGCAGTATTTT.

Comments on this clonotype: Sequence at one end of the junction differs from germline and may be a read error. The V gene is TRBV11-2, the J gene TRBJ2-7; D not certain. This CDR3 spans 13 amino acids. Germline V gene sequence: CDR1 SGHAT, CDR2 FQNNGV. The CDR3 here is CASSLGLSYELYF. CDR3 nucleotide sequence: TGTGCCAGCAGCTTGGGCCTCTCCTACGAGCTGTACTTC.

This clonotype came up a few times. This chain's CDR3 is CASSLGGAPYEQYF. The CDR3 bases are TGTGCCAGCAGCTTGGGTGGGGCACCTTACGAGCAGTACTTC. This sequence joins TRBV5-4 and TRBJ2-7, with a weak D call TRBD1 (5 bases). V was shortened by 0 bases and J by 4 bases, with 11 bases between the two germline ends. CDR1 SGHNT and CDR2 YYREEE come from the germline V gene (reference sequence). There are 14 residues in the CDR3.

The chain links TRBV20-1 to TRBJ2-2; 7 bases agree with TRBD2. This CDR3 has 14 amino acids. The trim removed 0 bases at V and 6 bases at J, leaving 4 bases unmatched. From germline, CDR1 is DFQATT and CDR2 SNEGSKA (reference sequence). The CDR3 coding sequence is TGCAGTGCTAGAGACCCAGGGAGGGCCGGGGAGCTGTTTTTT. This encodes CSARDPGRAGELFF.

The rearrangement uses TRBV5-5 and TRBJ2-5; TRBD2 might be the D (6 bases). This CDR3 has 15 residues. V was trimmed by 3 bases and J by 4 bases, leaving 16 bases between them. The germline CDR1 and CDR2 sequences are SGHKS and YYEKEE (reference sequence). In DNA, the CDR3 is TGTGCCAGCAGCTCGACCACACTGGGGGGAGAGACCCAGTACTTC. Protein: CASSSTTLGGETQYF.

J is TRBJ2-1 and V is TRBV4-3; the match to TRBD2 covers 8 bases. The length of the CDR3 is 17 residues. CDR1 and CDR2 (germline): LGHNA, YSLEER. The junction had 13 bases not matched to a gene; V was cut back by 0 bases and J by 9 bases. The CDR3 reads CASSQDPGLGGLGEQFF. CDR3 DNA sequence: TGCGCCAGCAGCCAAGATCCGGGACTAGGGGGTCTTGGTGAGCAGTTCTTC.

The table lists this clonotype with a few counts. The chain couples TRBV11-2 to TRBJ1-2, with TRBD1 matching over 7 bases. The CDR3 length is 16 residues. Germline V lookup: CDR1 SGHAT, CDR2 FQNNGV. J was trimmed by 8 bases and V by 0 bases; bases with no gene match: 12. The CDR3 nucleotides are TGTGCCAGCAGCTTAGATCTCCGACAGGGTTTTCAGGGCTACACCTTC. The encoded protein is CASSLDLRQGFQGYTF.

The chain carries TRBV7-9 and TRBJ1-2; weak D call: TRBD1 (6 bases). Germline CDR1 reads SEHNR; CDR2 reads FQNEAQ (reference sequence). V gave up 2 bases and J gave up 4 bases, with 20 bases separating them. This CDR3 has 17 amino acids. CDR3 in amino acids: CASSLNTIGQNTYGYTF. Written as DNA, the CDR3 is TGTGCCAGCAGCTTAAACACCATTGGACAGAATACCTATGGCTACACCTTC. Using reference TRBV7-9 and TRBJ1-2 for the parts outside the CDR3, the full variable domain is DTGVSQNPRHKITKRGQNVTFRCDPISEHNRLYWYRQTLGQGPEFLTYFQNEAQLEKSRLLSDRFSAERPKGSFSTLEIQRTEQGDSAMYLCASSLNTIGQNTYGYTFGSGTRLTVV.

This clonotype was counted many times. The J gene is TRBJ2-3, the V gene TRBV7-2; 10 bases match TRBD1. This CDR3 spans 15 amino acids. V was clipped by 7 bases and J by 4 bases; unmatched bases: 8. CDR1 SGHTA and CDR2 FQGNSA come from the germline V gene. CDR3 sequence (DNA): TGTGCCAGCAAACCGGACAGGGGGTACGCAGATACGCAGTATTTT. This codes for CASKPDRGYADTQYF.

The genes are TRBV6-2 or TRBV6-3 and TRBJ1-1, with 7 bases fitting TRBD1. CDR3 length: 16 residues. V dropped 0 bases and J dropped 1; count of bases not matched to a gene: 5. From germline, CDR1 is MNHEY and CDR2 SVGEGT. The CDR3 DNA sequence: TGTGCCAGCAGTTACTCGATTAGGGGGCCGAACACTGAAGCTTTCTTT. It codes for CASSYSIRGPNTEAFF.

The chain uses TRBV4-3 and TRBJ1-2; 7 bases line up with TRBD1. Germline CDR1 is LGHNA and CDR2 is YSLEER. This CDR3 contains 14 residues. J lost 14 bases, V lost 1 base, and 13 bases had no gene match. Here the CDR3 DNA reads TGCGCCAGCAGCCAAGCGCCCCGAGACAGGGTTGAAACCTTC. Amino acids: CASSQAPRDRVETF.

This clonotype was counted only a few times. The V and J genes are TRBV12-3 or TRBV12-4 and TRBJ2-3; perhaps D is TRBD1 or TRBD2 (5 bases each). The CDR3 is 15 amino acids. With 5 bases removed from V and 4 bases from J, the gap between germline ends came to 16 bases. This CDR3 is CASSTTGTPADTQYF. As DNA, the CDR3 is TGTGCCAGCAGTACTACCGGGACCCCCGCAGATACGCAGTATTTT.

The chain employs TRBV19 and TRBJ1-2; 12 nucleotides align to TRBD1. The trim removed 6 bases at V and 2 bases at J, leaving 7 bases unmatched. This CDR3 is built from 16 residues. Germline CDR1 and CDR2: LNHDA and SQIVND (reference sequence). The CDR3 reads CASRSGTGGRNYGYTF. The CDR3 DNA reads TGTGCCAGTAGGTCCGGGACAGGGGGCAGGAACTATGGCTACACCTTC.

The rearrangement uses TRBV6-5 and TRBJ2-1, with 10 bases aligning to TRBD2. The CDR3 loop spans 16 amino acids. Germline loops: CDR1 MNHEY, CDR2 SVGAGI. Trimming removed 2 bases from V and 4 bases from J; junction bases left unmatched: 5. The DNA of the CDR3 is TGTGCCAGCAGTTACCCAACTAGCGGGGTTTACAATGAGCAGTTCTTC. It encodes CASSYPTSGVYNEQFF.

CDR3 residues: CASSFAMEGDTQYF. In nucleotides, the CDR3 is TGTGCCAGCAGCTTTGCTATGGAGGGGGATACGCAGTATTTT. The V and J genes are TRBV7-2 and TRBJ2-3, with a tentative D call TRBD2 (6 bases). Germline CDR1 reads SGHTA; CDR2 reads FQGNSA. The CDR3 totals 14 residues. V was cut by 3 bases and J by 6 bases, with 13 bases left in between.

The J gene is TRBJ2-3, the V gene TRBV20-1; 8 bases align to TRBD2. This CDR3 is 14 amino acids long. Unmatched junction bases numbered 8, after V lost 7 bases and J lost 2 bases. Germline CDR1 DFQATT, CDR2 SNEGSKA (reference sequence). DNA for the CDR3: TGCAGTGTCCCGGGACTAGGGGTCACAGATACGCAGTATTTT. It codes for CSVPGLGVTDTQYF.

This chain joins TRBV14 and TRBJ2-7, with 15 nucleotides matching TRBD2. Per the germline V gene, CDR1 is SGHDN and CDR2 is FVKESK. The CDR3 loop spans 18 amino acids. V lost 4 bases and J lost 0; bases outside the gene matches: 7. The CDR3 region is CASSPQGTSGRSSYEQYF. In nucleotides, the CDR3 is TGTGCCAGCAGCCCACAAGGGACTAGCGGGAGGTCCTCCTACGAGCAGTACTTC.

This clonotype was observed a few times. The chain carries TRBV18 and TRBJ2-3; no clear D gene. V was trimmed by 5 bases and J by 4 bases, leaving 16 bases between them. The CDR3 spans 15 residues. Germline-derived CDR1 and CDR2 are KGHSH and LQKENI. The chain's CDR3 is CASSVGYDDADTQYF. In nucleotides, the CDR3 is TGTGCCAGCTCAGTGGGATATGACGACGCAGATACGCAGTATTTT.

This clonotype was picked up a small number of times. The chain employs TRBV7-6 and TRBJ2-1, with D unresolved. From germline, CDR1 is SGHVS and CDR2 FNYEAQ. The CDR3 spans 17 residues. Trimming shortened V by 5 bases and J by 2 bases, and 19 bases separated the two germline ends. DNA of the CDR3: TGTGCCAGCAGCCCCGTGCCCGCTACCAACCCCTACAATGAGCAGTTCTTC. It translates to CASSPVPATNPYNEQFF. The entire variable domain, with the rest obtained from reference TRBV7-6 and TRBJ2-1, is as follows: GAGVSQSPRYKVTKRGQDVALRCDPISGHVSLYWYRQALGQGPEFLTYFNYEAQQDKSGLPNDRFSAERPEGSISTLTIQRTEQRDSAMYRCASSPVPATNPYNEQFFGPGTRLTVL.